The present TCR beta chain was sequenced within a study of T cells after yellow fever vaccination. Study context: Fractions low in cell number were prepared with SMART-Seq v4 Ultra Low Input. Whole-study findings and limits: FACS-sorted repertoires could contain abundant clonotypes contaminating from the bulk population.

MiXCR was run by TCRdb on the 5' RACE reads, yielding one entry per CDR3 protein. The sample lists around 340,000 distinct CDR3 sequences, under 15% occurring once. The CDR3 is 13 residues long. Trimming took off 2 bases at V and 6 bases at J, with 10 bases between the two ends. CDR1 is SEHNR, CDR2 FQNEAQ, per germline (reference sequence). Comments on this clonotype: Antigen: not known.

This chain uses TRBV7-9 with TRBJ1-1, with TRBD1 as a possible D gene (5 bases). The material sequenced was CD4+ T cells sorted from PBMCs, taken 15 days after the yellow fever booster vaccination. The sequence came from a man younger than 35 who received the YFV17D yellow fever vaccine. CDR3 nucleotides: TGTGCCAGCAGCTTATTTACGGGGGCTGAAGCTTTCTTT. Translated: CASSLFTGAEAFF.